The 28 T cell receptor beta chains reported below all come from one sample, sequenced in a study of CD8+CD57+ T cells in acquired aplastic anemia (dated by TCRdb to 2017 to 2018). TCRdb names Illumina HiSeq 2000 as the instrument used. Profiling of TCR beta VDJ combinations and CDR3 sequences used genomic DNA as the template. The public sequencing data were trimmed at Q25 with fastp and processed into clonotypes with MiXCR by TCRdb, which kept only in-frame beta chains. Rows with a matching CDR3 protein are joined into one entry that keeps the most common DNA and genes. For this sample the table gives approximately 220,000 distinct CDR3 sequences, of which 45% to 50% were detected only once. Roughly 8% of the sample is taken by the ten largest. Patients chosen for sequencing had shown expansion of CD8+CD57+ cells by flow cytometry. Sequencing was carried out using sorted CD4+, CD8+, or CD8+CD57+ T cells (not recorded which) from PBMCs. The receptors were gathered from a human donor with aplastic anemia.

The rearrangement joins TRBV2 to TRBJ1-4; D is unclear. V was shortened by 5 bases and J by 6 bases, with 13 bases between the two germline ends. Germline V gene data show CDR1 as SNHLY and CDR2 as FYNNEI. CDR3 length equals 14 residues. CDR3 protein: CASSFSGRYEKLFF. DNA of the CDR3: TGTGCCAGCAGTTTCTCGGGAAGGTATGAAAAACTGTTTTTT.

The chain joins TRBV20-1 to TRBJ1-6; D not certain. V lost 0 bases and J 0 bases, leaving 9 bases between the germline ends. Per germline, CDR1 DFQATT and CDR2 SNEGSKA (reference sequence). The CDR3 has 16 amino acids. CDR3 sequence reads: CSARDRASSYNSPLHF. CDR3 DNA: TGCAGTGCTAGAGATAGGGCGAGCTCCTATAATTCACCCCTCCACTTT.

The rearrangement uses TRBV28 and TRBJ1-5; no firm D call. The CDR3 covers 17 residues. V was pared by 3 bases and J by 4 bases, with 19 bases between. Per the germline V gene, CDR1 is MDHEN and CDR2 is SYDVKM. This chain's CDR3 is CASSFRPGPRRNQPQHF. CDR3 DNA: TGTGCCAGCAGTTTTCGTCCCGGGCCCAGAAGGAATCAGCCCCAGCATTTT. Combining the CDR3 with reference TRBV28 and TRBJ1-5 gives the whole variable domain DVKVTQSSRYLVKRTGEKVFLECVQDMDHENMFWYRQDPGLGLRLIYFSYDVKMKEKGDIPEGYSVSREKKERFSLILESASTNQTSMYLCASSFRPGPRRNQPQHFGDGTRLSIL.

About this clonotype: Since a much larger clone is just one base distant, this may be a read error. The J gene is TRBJ1-1, the V gene TRBV7-9; 8 nucleotides match TRBD1. CDR1 is SEHNR and CDR2 is FQNEAQ in the germline V gene (reference sequence). The CDR3 spans 14 residues. CDR3 coding DNA: TGTGCCAGCAGCCCGACAGGGGTAACCACTGAAGCTCTCTTT. It yields the protein CASSPTGVTTEALF.

This rearrangement joins TRBV20-1 to TRBJ1-2; no firm D call. The CDR3 is 12 residues long. CDR1 is DFQATT, CDR2 SNEGSKA, per germline (reference sequence). Trimming removed 0 bases at V and 2 bases at J, with 4 bases between. This CDR3 is CSARERNYGYTF. CDR3 coding DNA: TGCAGTGCTAGAGAGAGAAACTATGGCTACACCTTC.

This clonotype was seen ten or more times. The chain combines TRBV29-1 with TRBJ2-1; D ambiguous. The CDR3 covers 12 residues. V lost 4 bases to trimming and J lost 5 bases, with 9 bases between them. Germline CDR1 is SQVTM and CDR2 is ANQGSEA. CDR3 residues: CSVGGANNEQFF. For the CDR3, the DNA is TGCAGCGTTGGAGGAGCCAACAATGAGCAGTTCTTC.

In its sample, this clonotype was seen many times. The chain recombines TRBV7-3 with TRBJ2-2; D not certain. Germline V gene lookup returns CDR1 SGHTA and CDR2 FQGTGA. The CDR3 extends over 14 amino acids. V was shortened by 5 bases and J by 1 base, with 8 bases between the two germline ends. The CDR3 reads CASSADLNTGELFF. As DNA, the CDR3 is TGTGCCAGCAGCGCAGACTTGAACACCGGGGAGCTGTTTTTT.

The CDR3 bases are TGTGCCAGCAGTTTTGGACTCATGAACACTGAAGCTTTCTTT. Protein sequence: CASSFGLMNTEAFF. V is TRBV27 and J is TRBJ1-1; D unclear. Germline-derived CDR1 and CDR2 are MNHEY and SMNVEV (reference sequence). The CDR3 has 14 amino acids. Trimming shortened V by 3 bases and J by 0 bases, and 8 bases separated the two germline ends.

This chain links TRBV4-3 with TRBJ1-5; TRBD1 is a possible D gene (6 bases). This CDR3 is built from 16 residues. Germline CDR1 LGHNA, CDR2 YSLEER. V was clipped by 1 base and J by 5 bases, with 15 bases between them. CDR3 protein: CASSQVVGGGHQPQHF. DNA for the CDR3: TGCGCCAGCAGCCAAGTTGTAGGTGGGGGCCATCAGCCCCAGCATTTT.

This clonotype was found a few times. The chain uses TRBV4-1 and TRBJ1-5; 7 positions agree with TRBD1. The CDR3 length is 17 residues. CDR1 and CDR2 (germline): MGHRA, YSYEKL. V trimming: 0 bases; J trimming: 3 bases; junction bases outside the gene matches: 8. CDR3 loop: CASSQDPGGRFNQPQHF. The CDR3 DNA is TGCGCCAGCAGCCAAGATCCAGGGGGGAGGTTCAATCAGCCCCAGCATTTT.

This rearrangement joins TRBV20-1 to TRBJ1-6, with 9 bases that match TRBD1. Per germline, CDR1 DFQATT and CDR2 SNEGSKA (reference sequence). This CDR3 is 14 amino acids long. J lost 9 bases, V lost 0 bases, and 3 bases had no gene match. The CDR3 loop is CSARDGTGSSPLHF. The CDR3 DNA sequence: TGCAGTGCTAGAGATGGGACAGGGAGTTCACCCCTCCACTTT.

The J gene is TRBJ2-7, the V gene TRBV7-9; 8 positions match TRBD2. Germline CDR1 SEHNR, CDR2 FQNEAQ (reference sequence). Trimming removed 5 bases from V and 5 bases from J; junction bases left unmatched: 11. The CDR3 has 15 amino acids. CDR3 loop: CASSQGAGVRDEQYF. CDR3 sequence (DNA): TGTGCCAGCAGCCAAGGAGCGGGAGTCCGGGACGAGCAGTACTTC.

This clonotype was seen repeatedly, ten times or more. The V gene is TRBV4-3, the J gene TRBJ2-7; D is uncertain. The germline V gene has CDR1 LGHNA and CDR2 YSLEER. Trimming removed 0 bases at V and 0 bases at J, with 9 bases between. CDR3 length: 15 amino acids. The CDR3 is CASSQDDILSYEQYF. The CDR3 bases are TGCGCCAGCAGCCAAGACGACATCCTCTCCTACGAGCAGTACTTC.

This clonotype was counted ten times or more. The chain joins TRBV28 to TRBJ2-7; D possibly matches TRBD1 or TRBD2 (5 bases each). Germline CDR1 and CDR2: MDHEN and SYDVKM. V lost 6 bases to trimming and J lost 0 bases, with 15 bases between them. This CDR3 is 15 amino acids long. CDR3 nucleotide sequence: TGTGCCAGCAGGGCTAAGCCAGGGAGCTCCTACGAGCAGTACTTC. Encoded protein: CASRAKPGSSYEQYF.

The table lists this clonotype with many counts. The genes are TRBV27 and TRBJ1-1; D is unresolved. Germline V gives CDR1 MNHEY, CDR2 SMNVEV (reference sequence). Trimming removed 0 bases at V and 0 bases at J, with 8 bases between. The CDR3 totals 15 residues. CDR3 protein: CASSLSQALNTEAFF. The CDR3 DNA reads as TGTGCCAGCAGTTTATCGCAGGCCCTGAACACTGAAGCTTTCTTT.

V gene TRBV7-3 combines with J gene TRBJ2-6; tentatively, D is TRBD1 (5 bases). The CDR3 has 17 residues. Trimming pared 6 bases from V and 2 bases from J, leaving 17 bases between. Germline V gene sequence: CDR1 SGHTA, CDR2 FQGTGA. CDR3 sequence: CASSVPGQPAGANVLTF. In nucleotides, the CDR3 is TGTGCCAGCAGTGTCCCAGGGCAACCCGCTGGGGCCAACGTCCTGACTTTC. The variable domain in full, with the rest retrieved from reference TRBV7-3 and TRBJ2-6, is GAGVSQTPSNKVTEKGKYVELRCDPISGHTALYWYRQSLGQGPEFLIYFQGTGAADDSGLPNDRFFAVRPEGSVSTLKIQRTERGDSAVYLCASSVPGQPAGANVLTFGAGSRLTVL.

This clonotype occurred a few times. The chain is built from TRBV5-5 and TRBJ2-7; 8 bases agree with TRBD1. After removal of 0 bases from V and 0 bases from J, the junction contained 2 bases not matched to a gene. The CDR3 is 15 residues long. The germline gives CDR1 SGHKS, CDR2 YYEKEE (reference sequence). In DNA form, the CDR3 reads TGTGCCAGCAGCTTGGAACAGGGGGTCTCCTACGAGCAGTACTTC. Translated, it gives CASSLEQGVSYEQYF.

The gene calls are TRBV10-1 and TRBJ1-1, with D uncertain. Germline V gene sequence: CDR1 WNHNN, CDR2 SYGVQD (reference sequence). There are 14 residues in the CDR3. Trimming removed 0 bases from V and 1 base from J, with 6 bases in between. CDR3 nucleotides: TGCGCCAGCAGTGAGTCTTTGGCGAACACTGAAGCTTTCTTT. Translated, it gives CASSESLANTEAFF.

Notes on this clonotype: A junction end diverges from the germline sequence, so it may reflect a read error. The chain recombines TRBV6-1 with TRBJ1-4; possible D gene TRBD1, 5 bases. This CDR3 region has 13 residues. Germline V lookup: CDR1 MNHNS, CDR2 SASEGT. CDR3 nucleotides: TGTGCCAGCGGTGAAGCGGGGCACGAAAAACTGTTTTTT. It encodes CASGEAGHEKLFF.

This rearrangement joins TRBV28 to TRBJ2-7; D remains ambiguous. The CDR3 sequence is 13 residues long. The germline CDR1 and CDR2 sequences are MDHEN and SYDVKM. The V gene lost 5 bases and the J gene lost 2 bases, with 10 bases spanning the gap. CDR3 amino acids: CASSPGSAYEQYF. CDR3 nucleotide sequence: TGTGCCAGCAGTCCCGGCTCGGCCTACGAGCAGTACTTC. The whole variable domain, remainder taken from reference TRBV28 and TRBJ2-7, is DVKVTQSSRYLVKRTGEKVFLECVQDMDHENMFWYRQDPGLGLRLIYFSYDVKMKEKGDIPEGYSVSREKKERFSLILESASTNQTSMYLCASSPGSAYEQYFGPGTRLTVT.

V gene TRBV19 combines with J gene TRBJ1-4, with a weak D call TRBD1 (5 bases). CDR3 length: 13 amino acids. CDR1 and CDR2 (germline): LNHDA, SQIVND (reference sequence). Trimming stripped 3 bases from V and 6 bases from J, with 8 bases between. The CDR3 loop is CASSMGGHEKLFF. CDR3 nucleotide sequence: TGTGCCAGTAGTATGGGGGGACATGAAAAACTGTTTTTT.

This chain connects TRBV7-9 to TRBJ2-5, with TRBD1 matching over 9 bases. Germline V lookup: CDR1 SEHNR, CDR2 FQNEAQ (reference sequence). The CDR3 is made up of 15 amino acids. With 3 bases clipped from V and 3 bases from J, the junction kept 5 bases outside the gene matches. CDR3 DNA: TGTGCCAGCAGCTTGGGGACAGGGAATGAAGAGACCCAGTACTTC. Translated, it gives CASSLGTGNEETQYF. The full variable domain, completed using reference TRBV7-9 and TRBJ2-5, is DTGVSQNPRHKITKRGQNVTFRCDPISEHNRLYWYRQTLGQGPEFLTYFQNEAQLEKSRLLSDRFSAERPKGSFSTLEIQRTEQGDSAMYLCASSLGTGNEETQYFGPGTRLLVL.

This clonotype was recorded a few times. The rearrangement uses TRBV7-7 and TRBJ2-1; TRBD1 agrees at 8 bases. The CDR3 sequence is 15 residues long. The germline CDR1 and CDR2 sequences are SSHAT and FNYEAQ (reference sequence). With 0 bases clipped from V and 6 bases from J, the junction kept 4 bases outside the gene matches. The DNA of the CDR3 is TGTGCCAGCAGCTTAGCTCAGGGGGCTTTCAATGAGCAGTTCTTC. Its translation is CASSLAQGAFNEQFF.

The rearrangement uses TRBV20-1 and TRBJ1-6, with D possibly being TRBD1 (5 bases). V lost 3 bases to trimming and J lost 7 bases, with 22 bases between them. Germline CDR1 is DFQATT and CDR2 is SNEGSKA (reference sequence). This CDR3 region has 17 residues. Written as DNA, the CDR3 is TGCAGTGCTAGTACCCTTGACAGTTTCACCCTCAATTCACCCCTCCACTTT. Translating gives CSASTLDSFTLNSPLHF.

In its sample, this clonotype was seen once. No conserved phenylalanine or tryptophan ends this CDR3, so it is likely a read error. The chain joins TRBV19 to TRBJ2-1, with D perhaps matching TRBD1 (6 bases). This CDR3 is 15 amino acids long. Trimming cost V 9 bases and J 4 bases, with 19 bases left between them. Germline loops: CDR1 LNHDA, CDR2 SQIVND (reference sequence). The CDR3 sequence is CASSEGVGSYNEQFL. The CDR3 DNA reads TGTGCCAGCAGTGAGGGGGTGGGCTCATACAATGAGCAGTTCCTC.

The chain couples TRBV7-9 to TRBJ1-1; D call uncertain. CDR3 length equals 12 residues. Trimming took 5 bases from V and 3 from J, leaving 7 bases between them. Germline V gives CDR1 SEHNR, CDR2 FQNEAQ (reference sequence). CDR3 in DNA: TGTGCCAGCAGCCTATTCGACACTGAAGCTTTCTTT. This codes for CASSLFDTEAFF. Full variable domain (missing parts from reference TRBV7-9 and TRBJ1-1): DTGVSQNPRHKITKRGQNVTFRCDPISEHNRLYWYRQTLGQGPEFLTYFQNEAQLEKSRLLSDRFSAERPKGSFSTLEIQRTEQGDSAMYLCASSLFDTEAFFGQGTRLTVV.

This clonotype was counted at least ten times. This rearrangement joins TRBV7-8 to TRBJ2-7; D is ambiguous. The germline gives CDR1 SGHVS, CDR2 FQNEAQ. The CDR3 extends over 14 amino acids. Trimming cost V 2 bases and J 0 bases, with 8 bases left between them. The CDR3 DNA reads TGTGCCAGCAGCTTAATCGGTCTCTCCTACGAGCAGTACTTC. It is translated as CASSLIGLSYEQYF.

The chain employs TRBV25-1 and TRBJ2-1, with TRBD1 identical over 7 bases. The CDR3 is made up of 13 amino acids. V shed 8 bases, J shed 5 bases, and the junction held 6 bases outside the gene matches. Germline CDR1 MGHDK, CDR2 SYGVNS. CDR3 amino acids: CASQTGQDNEQFF. CDR3 bases: TGTGCCAGCCAGACAGGGCAGGACAATGAGCAGTTCTTC.